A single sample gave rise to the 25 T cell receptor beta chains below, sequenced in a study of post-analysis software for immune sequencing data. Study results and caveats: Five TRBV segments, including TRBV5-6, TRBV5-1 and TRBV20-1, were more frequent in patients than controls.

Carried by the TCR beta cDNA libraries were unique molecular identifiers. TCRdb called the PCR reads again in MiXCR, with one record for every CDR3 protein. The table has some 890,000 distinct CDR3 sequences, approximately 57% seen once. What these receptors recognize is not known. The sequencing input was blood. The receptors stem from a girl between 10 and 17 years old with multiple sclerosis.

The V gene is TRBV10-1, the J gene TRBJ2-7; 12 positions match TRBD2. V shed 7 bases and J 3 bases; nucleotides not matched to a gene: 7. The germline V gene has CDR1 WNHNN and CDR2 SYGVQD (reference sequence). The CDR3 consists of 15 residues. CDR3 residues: CASTNGLAGNYEQYF. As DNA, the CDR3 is TGCGCCAGCACAAACGGACTAGCGGGGAACTACGAGCAGTACTTC.

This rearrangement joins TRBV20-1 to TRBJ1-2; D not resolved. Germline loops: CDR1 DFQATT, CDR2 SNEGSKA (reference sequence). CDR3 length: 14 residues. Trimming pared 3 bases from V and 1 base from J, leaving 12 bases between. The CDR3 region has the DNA TGCAGTGCTAGTAATCGAGGGCATAACTATGGCTACACCTTC. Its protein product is CSASNRGHNYGYTF.

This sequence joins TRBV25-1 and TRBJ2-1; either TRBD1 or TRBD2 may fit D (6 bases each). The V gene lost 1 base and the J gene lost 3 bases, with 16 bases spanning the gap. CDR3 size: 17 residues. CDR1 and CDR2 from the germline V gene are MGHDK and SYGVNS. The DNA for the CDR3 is TGTGCCAGCAGTGAATGGAAAGGGGGGACCTTCTACAATGAGCAGTTCTTC. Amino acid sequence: CASSEWKGGTFYNEQFF.

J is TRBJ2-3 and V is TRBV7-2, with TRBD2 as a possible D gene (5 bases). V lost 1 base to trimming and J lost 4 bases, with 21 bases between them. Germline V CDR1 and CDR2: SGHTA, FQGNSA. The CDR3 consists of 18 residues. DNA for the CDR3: TGTGCCAGCAGCTTAGATCGGCGCGGGTTACGTGGGGCAGATACGCAGTATTTT. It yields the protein CASSLDRRGLRGADTQYF.

The CDR3 coding sequence is TGCAGCTTAAGAGCCGGGACATTCCCCTACGAGCAGTACTTC. Encoded protein: CSLRAGTFPYEQYF. The chain uses TRBV29-1 and TRBJ2-7, with a tentative D call TRBD1 (6 bases). This CDR3 has 14 amino acids. Germline-derived CDR1 and CDR2 are SQVTM and ANQGSEA. V was pared by 8 bases and J by 2 bases, with 19 bases between.

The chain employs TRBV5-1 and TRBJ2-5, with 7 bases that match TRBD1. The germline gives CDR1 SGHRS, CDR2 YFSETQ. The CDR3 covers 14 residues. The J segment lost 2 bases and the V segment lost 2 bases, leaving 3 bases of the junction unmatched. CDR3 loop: CASSFKGQQETQYF. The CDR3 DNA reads TGCGCCAGCAGCTTTAAGGGACAGCAAGAGACCCAGTACTTC.

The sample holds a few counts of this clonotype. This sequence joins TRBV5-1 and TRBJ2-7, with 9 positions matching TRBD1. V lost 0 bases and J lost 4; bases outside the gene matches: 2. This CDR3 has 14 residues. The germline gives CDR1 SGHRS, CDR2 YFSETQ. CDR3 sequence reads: CASSLETGGYEQYF. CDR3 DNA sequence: TGCGCCAGCAGCTTGGAGACAGGGGGGTACGAGCAGTACTTC.

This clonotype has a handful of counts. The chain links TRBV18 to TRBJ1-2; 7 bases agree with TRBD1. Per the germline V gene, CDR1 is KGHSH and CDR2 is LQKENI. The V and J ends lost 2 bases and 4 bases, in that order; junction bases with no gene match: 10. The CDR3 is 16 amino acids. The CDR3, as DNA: TGTGCCAGCTCACCATCGGGTCGACAGGGTAGCTATGGCTACACCTTC. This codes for CASSPSGRQGSYGYTF.

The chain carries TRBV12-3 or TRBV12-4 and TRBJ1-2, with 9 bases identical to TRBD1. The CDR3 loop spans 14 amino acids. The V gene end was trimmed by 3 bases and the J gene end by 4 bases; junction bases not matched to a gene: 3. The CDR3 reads CASSFGTGSYGYTF. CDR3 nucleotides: TGTGCCAGCAGTTTCGGGACAGGGAGCTATGGCTACACCTTC.

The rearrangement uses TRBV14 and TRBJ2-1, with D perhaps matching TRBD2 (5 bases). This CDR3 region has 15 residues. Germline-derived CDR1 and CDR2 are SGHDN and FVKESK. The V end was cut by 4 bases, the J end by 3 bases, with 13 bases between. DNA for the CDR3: TGTGCCAGCAGCCCAACTAGGACGGGCTACAATGAGCAGTTCTTC. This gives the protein CASSPTRTGYNEQFF.

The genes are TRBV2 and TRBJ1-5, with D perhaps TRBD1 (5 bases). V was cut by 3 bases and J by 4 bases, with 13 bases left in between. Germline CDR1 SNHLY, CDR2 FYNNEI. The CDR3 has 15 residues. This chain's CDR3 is CASSDRQSFNQPQHF. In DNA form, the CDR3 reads TGTGCCAGCAGTGATCGACAGAGTTTTAATCAGCCCCAGCATTTT.

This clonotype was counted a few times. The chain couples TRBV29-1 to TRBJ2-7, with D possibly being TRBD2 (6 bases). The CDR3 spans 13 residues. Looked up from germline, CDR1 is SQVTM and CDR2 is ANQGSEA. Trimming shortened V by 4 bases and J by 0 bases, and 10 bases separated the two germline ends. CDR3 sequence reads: CSVGLGSSYEQYF. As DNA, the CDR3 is TGCAGCGTTGGGCTCGGGAGCTCCTACGAGCAGTACTTC.

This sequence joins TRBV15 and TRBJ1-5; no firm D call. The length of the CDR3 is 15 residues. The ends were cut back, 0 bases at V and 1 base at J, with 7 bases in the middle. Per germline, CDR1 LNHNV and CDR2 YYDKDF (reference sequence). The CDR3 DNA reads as TGTGCCACCAGCAGAGAGTTTGTAAGCAATCAGCCCCAGCATTTT. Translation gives CATSREFVSNQPQHF.

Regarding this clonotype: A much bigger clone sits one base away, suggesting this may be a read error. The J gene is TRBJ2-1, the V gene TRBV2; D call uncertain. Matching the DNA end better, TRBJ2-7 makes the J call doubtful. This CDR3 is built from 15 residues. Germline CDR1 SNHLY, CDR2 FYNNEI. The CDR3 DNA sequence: TGTGCCAGCAGGGAACAGTGGAGCTCCTACAATGAGCAGTACTTC. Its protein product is CASREQWSSYNEQYF.

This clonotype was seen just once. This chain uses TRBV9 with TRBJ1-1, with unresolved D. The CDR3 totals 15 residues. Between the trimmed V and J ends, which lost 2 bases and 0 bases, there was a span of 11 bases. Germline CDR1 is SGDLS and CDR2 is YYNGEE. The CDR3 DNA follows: TGTGCCAGCAGCGTTGAGGCAGGAATGAACACTGAAGCTTTCTTT. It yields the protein CASSVEAGMNTEAFF.

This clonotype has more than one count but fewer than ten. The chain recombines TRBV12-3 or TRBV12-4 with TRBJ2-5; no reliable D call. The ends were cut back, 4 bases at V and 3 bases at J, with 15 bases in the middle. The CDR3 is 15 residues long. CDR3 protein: CASSSMGFSEETQYF. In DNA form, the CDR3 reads TGTGCCAGCAGTTCCATGGGGTTTAGTGAAGAGACCCAGTACTTC.

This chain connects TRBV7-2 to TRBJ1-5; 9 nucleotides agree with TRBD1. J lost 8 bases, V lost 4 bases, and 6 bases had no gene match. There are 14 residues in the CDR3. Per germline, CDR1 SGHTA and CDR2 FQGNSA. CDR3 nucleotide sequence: TGTGCCAGCAGCTCGGACAGGGGAAGAGAGCCCCAGCATTTT. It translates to CASSSDRGREPQHF.

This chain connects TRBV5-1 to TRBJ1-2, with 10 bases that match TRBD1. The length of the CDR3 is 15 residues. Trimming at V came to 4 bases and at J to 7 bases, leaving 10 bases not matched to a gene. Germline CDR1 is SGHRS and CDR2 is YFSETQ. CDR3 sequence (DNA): TGCGCCAGCAGCAACCTCGGGACAGGGGCGGGTGGCTACACCTTC. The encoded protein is CASSNLGTGAGGYTF. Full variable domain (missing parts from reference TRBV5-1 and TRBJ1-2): KAGVTQTPRYLIKTRGQQVTLSCSPISGHRSVSWYQQTPGQGLQFLFEYFSETQRNKGNFPGRFSGRQFSNSRSEMNVSTLELGDSALYLCASSNLGTGAGGYTFGSGTRLTVV.

CDR3 amino acids: CSARDRAGRETQYF. CDR3 DNA sequence: TGCAGTGCTAGAGACAGGGCGGGTAGAGAGACCCAGTACTTC. The gene calls are TRBV20-1 and TRBJ2-5; possibly TRBD1 or TRBD2 for D (5 bases each). The CDR3 has 14 residues. Germline V gene sequence: CDR1 DFQATT, CDR2 SNEGSKA (reference sequence). The V end was cut by 0 bases, the J end by 4 bases, with 12 bases between.

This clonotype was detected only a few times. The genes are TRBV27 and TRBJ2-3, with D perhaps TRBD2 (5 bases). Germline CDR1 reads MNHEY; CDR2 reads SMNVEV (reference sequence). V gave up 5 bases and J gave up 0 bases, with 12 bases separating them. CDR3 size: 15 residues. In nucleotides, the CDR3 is TGTGCCAGCAGTCCCACTAGGGTTAGCACAGATACGCAGTATTTT. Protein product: CASSPTRVSTDTQYF.

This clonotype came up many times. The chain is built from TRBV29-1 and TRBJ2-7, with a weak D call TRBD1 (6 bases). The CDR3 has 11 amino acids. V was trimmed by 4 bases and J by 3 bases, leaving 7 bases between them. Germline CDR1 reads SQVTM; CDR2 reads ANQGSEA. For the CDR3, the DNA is TGCAGCGTTGCGGACAGCTACGAGCAGTACTTC. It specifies CSVADSYEQYF.

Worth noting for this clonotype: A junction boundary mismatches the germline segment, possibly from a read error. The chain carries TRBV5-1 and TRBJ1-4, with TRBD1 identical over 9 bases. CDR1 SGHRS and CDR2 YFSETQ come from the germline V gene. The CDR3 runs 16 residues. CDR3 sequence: CASSLETGGGNKKLFF. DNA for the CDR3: TGCGCCAGCAGCTTGGAGACAGGGGGAGGTAATAAAAAACTGTTTTTT.

The CDR3 protein is CASSLTPGGAYGYTF. DNA for the CDR3: TGCGCCAGCAGCTTGACCCCGGGAGGGGCCTATGGCTACACCTTC. This sequence joins TRBV5-1 and TRBJ1-2, with a tentative D call TRBD1 (5 bases). Trimming shortened V by 1 base and J by 4 bases, and 14 bases separated the two germline ends. CDR1 is SGHRS, CDR2 YFSETQ, per germline. The CDR3 sequence is 15 residues long.

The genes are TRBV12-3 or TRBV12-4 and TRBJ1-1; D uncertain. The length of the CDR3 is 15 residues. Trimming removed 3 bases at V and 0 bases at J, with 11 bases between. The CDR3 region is CASSLGHRMNTEAFF. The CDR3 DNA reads TGTGCCAGCAGTTTGGGCCACAGAATGAACACTGAAGCTTTCTTT.

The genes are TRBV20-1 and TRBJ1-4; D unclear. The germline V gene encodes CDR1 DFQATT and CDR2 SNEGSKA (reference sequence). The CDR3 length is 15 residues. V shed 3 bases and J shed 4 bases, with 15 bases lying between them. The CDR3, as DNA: TGCAGTGCTAGTCTTGCGGGCGCGATTAATGAAAAACTGTTTTTT. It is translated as CSASLAGAINEKLFF.